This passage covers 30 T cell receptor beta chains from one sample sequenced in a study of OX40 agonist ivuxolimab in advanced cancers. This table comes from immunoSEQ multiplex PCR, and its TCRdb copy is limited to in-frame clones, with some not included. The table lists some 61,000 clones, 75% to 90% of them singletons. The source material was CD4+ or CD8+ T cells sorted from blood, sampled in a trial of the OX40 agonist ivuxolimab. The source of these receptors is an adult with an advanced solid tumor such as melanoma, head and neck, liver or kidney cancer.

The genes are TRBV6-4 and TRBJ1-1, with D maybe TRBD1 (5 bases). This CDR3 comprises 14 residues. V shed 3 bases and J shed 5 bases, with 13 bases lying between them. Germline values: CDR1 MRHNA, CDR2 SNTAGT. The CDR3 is CASSENGAWTEAFF. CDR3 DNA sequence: TGTGCCAGCAGTGAAAATGGGGCTTGGACTGAAGCTTTCTTT.

The CDR3 loop reads CASSQQVGTGVIGEQYF. DNA of the CDR3: TGTGCCAGCAGCCAACAGGTCGGGACAGGGGTGATCGGCGAGCAGTACTTC. This chain uses TRBV14 with TRBJ2-5; 10 nucleotides align to TRBD1. The end of the DNA is better explained by TRBJ2-7, so the J call may be wrong. This CDR3 spans 17 amino acids. The germline gives CDR1 SGHDN, CDR2 FVKESK.

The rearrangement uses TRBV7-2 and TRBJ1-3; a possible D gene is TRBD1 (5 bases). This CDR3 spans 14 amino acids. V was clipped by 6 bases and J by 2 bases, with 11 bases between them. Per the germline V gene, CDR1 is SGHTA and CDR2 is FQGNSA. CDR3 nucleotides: TGTGCCAGCAGGTTTACAGGCCCTGGAAACACCATATATTTT. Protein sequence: CASRFTGPGNTIYF.

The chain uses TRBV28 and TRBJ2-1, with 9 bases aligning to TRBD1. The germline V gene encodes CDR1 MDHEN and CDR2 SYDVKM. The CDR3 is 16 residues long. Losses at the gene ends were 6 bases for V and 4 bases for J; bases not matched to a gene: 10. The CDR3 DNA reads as TGTGCCAGCAGCCCAGACAGGGGGAGAATATACAATGAGCAGTTCTTC. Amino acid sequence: CASSPDRGRIYNEQFF.

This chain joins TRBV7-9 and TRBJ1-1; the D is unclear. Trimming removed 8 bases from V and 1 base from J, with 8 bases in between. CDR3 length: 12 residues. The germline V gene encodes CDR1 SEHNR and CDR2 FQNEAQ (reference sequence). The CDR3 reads CASLEPNTEAFF. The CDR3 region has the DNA TGTGCCAGCCTGGAGCCGAACACTGAAGCTTTCTTT.

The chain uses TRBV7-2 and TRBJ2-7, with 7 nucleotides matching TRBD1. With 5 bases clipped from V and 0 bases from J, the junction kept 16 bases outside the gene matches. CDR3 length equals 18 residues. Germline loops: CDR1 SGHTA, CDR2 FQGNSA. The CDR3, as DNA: TGTGCCAGCAGCCAAATAAATCACCGGGACAGAAACTCCTACGAGCAGTACTTC. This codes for CASSQINHRDRNSYEQYF.

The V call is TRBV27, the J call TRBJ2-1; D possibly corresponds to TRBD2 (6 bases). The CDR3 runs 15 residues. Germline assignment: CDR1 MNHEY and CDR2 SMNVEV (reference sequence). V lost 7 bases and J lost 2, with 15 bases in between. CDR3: CASTQTRGPYNEQFF. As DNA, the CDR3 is TGTGCCAGCACTCAGACGCGGGGCCCCTACAATGAGCAGTTCTTC.

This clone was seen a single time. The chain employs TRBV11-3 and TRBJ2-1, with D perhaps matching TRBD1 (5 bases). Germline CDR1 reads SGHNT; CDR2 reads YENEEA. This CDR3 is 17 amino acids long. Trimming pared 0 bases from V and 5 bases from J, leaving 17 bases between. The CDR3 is CASSLDRWQGWDNEQFF. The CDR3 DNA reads TGTGCCAGCAGCTTAGATAGGTGGCAGGGATGGGACAATGAGCAGTTCTTC.

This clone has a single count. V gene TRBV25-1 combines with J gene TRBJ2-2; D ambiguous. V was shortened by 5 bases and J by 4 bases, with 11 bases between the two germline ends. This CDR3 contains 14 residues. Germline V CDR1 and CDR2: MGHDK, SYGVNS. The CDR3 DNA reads TGTGCCAGCAGTCAATTGGTGGGCACCGGGGAGCTGTTTTTT. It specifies CASSQLVGTGELFF.

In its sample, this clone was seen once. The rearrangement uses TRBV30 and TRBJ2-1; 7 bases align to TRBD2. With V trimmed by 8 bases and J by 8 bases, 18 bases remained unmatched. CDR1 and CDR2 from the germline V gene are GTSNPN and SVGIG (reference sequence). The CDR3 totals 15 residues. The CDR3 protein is CALLWNVGGPDEQFF. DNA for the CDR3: TGTGCCCTCCTTTGGAATGTGGGAGGGCCAGATGAGCAGTTCTTC. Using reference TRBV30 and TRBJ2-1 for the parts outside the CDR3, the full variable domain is SQTIHQWPATLVQPVGSPLSLECTVEGTSNPNLYWYRQAAGRGLQLLFYSVGIGQISSEVPQNLSASRPQDRQFILSSKKLLLSDSGFYLCALLWNVGGPDEQFFGPGTRLTVL.

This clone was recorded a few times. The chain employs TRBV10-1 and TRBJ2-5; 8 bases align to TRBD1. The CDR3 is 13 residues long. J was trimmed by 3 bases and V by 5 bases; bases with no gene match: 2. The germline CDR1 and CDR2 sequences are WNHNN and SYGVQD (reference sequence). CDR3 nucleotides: TGCGCCAGCAGTTCGGGACAGGAAGAGACCCAGTACTTC. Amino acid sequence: CASSSGQEETQYF.

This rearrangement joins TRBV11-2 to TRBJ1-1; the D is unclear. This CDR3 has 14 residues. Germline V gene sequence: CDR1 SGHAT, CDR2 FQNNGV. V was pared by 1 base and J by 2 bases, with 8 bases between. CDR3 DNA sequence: TGTGCCAGCAGCTTAGGAATGACCAACACTGAAGCTTTCTTT. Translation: CASSLGMTNTEAFF.

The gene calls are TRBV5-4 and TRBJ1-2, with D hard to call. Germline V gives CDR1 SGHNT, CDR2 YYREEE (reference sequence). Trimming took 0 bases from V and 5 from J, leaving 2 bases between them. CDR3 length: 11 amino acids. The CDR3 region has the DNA TGTGCCAGCAGCTTGGAATATGGCTACACCTTC. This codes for CASSLEYGYTF.

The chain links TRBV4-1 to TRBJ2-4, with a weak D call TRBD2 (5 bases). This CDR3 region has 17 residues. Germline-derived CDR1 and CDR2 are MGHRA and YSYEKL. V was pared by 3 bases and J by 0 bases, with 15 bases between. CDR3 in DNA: TGCGCCAGCAGCCAGCCAACCAAAGGACTAGCCAAAAACATTCAGTACTTC. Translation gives CASSQPTKGLAKNIQYF.

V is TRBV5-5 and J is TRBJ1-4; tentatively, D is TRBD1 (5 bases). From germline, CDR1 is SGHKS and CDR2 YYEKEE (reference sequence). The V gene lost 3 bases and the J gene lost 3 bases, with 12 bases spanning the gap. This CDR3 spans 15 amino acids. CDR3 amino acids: CASSSPGGANEKLFF. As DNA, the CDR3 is TGTGCCAGCAGCTCCCCGGGGGGTGCTAATGAAAAACTGTTTTTT.

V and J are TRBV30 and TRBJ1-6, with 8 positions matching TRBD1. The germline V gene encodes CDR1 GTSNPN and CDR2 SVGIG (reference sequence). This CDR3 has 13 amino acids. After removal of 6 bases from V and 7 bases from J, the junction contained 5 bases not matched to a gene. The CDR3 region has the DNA TGTGCCTGCCAGGGGGCAGTCAATTCACCCCTCCACTTT. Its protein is CACQGAVNSPLHF.

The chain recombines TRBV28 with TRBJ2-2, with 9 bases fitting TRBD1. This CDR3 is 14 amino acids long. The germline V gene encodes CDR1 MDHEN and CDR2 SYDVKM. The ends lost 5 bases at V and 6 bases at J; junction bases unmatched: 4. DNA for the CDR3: TGTGCCAGCAGTCCCCACAGGGGGCCCGGGGAGCTGTTTTTT. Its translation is CASSPHRGPGELFF.

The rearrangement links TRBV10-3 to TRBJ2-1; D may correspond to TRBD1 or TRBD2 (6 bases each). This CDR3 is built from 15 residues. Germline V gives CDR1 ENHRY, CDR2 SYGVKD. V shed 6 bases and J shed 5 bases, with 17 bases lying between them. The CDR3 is CAISARGLANNEQFF. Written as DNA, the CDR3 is TGTGCCATCAGCGCTCGGGGGCTAGCGAACAATGAGCAGTTCTTC.

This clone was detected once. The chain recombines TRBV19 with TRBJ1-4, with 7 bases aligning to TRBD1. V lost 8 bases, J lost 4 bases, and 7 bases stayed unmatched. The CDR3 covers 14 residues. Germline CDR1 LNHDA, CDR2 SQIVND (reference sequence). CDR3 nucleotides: TGTGCCAGTGGGACAGCAGGGTATAATGAAAAACTGTTTTTT. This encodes CASGTAGYNEKLFF.

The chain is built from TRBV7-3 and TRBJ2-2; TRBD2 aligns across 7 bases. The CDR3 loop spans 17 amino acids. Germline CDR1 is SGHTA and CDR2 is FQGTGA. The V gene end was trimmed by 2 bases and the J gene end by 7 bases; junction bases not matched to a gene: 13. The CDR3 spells CASSLRAGTTFSGELFF. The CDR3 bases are TGTGCCAGCAGCTTACGCGCCGGGACTACGTTCAGCGGGGAGCTGTTTTTT.

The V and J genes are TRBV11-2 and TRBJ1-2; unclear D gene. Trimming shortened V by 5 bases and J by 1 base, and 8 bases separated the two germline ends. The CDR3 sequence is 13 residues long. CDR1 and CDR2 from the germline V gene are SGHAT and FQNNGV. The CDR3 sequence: CASSPRHNYGYTF. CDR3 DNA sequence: TGTGCCAGCAGCCCGAGACATAACTATGGCTACACCTTC. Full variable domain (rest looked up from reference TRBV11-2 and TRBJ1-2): EAGVAQSPRYKIIEKRQSVAFWCNPISGHATLYWYQQILGQGPKLLIQFQNNGVVDDSQLPKDRFSAERLKGVDSTLKIQPAKLEDSAVYLCASSPRHNYGYTFGSGTRLTVV.

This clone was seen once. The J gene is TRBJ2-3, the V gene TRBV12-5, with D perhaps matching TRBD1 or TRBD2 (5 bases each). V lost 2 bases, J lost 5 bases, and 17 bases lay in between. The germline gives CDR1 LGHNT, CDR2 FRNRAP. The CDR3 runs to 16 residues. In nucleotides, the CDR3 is TGTGCTAGTGGTTTGTTCGGGACCTCTCGAGGAGATACGCAGTATTTT. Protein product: CASGLFGTSRGDTQYF.

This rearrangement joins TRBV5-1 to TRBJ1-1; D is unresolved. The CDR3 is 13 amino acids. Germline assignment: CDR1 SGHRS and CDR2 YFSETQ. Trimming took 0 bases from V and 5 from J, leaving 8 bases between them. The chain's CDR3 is CASSLGSGTEAFF. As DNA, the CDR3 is TGCGCCAGCAGCTTGGGGTCCGGAACTGAAGCTTTCTTT.

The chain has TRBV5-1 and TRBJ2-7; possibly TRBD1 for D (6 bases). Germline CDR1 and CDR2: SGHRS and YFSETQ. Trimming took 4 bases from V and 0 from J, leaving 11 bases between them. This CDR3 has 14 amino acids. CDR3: CASSKQGDSYEQYF. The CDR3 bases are TGCGCCAGCAGCAAACAGGGAGACTCCTACGAGCAGTACTTC.

CDR3 nucleotides: TGCGCCAGCAGCCCCGGACAGGAGGGAGATACGCAGTATTTT. This encodes CASSPGQEGDTQYF. The chain couples TRBV5-1 to TRBJ2-3; D may be TRBD1 (7 bases). The CDR3 spans 14 residues. Looked up from germline, CDR1 is SGHRS and CDR2 is YFSETQ. V was pared by 4 bases and J by 5 bases, with 14 bases between.

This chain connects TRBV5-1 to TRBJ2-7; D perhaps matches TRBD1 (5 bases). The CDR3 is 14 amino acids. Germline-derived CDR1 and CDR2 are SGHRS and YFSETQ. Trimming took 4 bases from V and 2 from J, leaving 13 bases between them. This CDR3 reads CASSAGQTPYEQYF. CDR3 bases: TGCGCCAGCAGCGCAGGACAAACTCCCTACGAGCAGTACTTC.

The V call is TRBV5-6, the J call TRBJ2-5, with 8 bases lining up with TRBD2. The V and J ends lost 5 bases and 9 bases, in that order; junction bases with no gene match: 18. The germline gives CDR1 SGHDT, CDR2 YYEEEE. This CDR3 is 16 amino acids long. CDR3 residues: CASRWGVAGLSVAQYF. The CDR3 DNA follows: TGTGCCAGCAGGTGGGGAGTAGCGGGGCTAAGTGTTGCCCAGTACTTC.

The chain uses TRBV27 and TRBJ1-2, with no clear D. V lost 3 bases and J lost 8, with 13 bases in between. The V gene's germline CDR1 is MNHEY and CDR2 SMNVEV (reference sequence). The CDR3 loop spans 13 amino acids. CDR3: CASSFGGSGGYTF. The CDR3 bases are TGTGCCAGCAGTTTTGGCGGATCGGGGGGCTACACCTTC.

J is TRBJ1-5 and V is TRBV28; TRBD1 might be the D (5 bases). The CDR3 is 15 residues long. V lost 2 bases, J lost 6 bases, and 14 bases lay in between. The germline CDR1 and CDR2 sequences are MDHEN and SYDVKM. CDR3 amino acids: CASSLRVPGGQPQHF. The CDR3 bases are TGTGCCAGCAGTTTAAGGGTTCCTGGGGGTCAGCCCCAGCATTTT.

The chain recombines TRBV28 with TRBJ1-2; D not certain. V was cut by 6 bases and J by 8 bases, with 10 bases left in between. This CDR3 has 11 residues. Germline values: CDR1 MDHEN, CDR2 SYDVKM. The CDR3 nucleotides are TGTGCCAGCAGCCGTACTAGGGGCTACACCTTC. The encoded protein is CASSRTRGYTF.